These T cell receptor beta chains were read from a single sample in a study of blood T cell repertoires in COVID-19. Here immunoSEQ multiplex PCR was the method, and the copy in TCRdb shows in-frame clones only, minus some. The sample includes about 200,000 clones, 65% to 90% seen only once; the top ten take 4% to 4.5%. The sequenced sample consisted of peripheral blood. The receptors stem from a man over 45 with acute or convalescent COVID-19. Both conserved end residues are trimmed from each CDR3. A clone size is listed for some rows: how often the clone was seen (once, few, many), or a class if it is expanded.

>TRBJ1-1|NA|11|TRBV18
ASRQGEGTEAF
>TRBJ2-1|NA|10|TRBV19
ASSVRGGEQF
>TRBJ1-6|few|12|TRBV28
AASGQARYSPLH
>TRBJ1-1|once|14|TRBV4-2
ASNPQATGGFTEAF
>TRBJ2-7|once|13|TRBV5-6
ASSLWGLRTYEQY
>TRBJ1-2|NA|11|TRBV19
ASRPDRDDGYT
>TRBJ1-1|once|12|TRBV27
ASWFRGRNTEAF
>TRBJ2-5|NA|12|TRBV6-5
ASSRQGWSETQY
>TRBJ2-5|NA|15|TRBV11-2
ASSLDRDREPQETQY
>TRBJ1-1|NA|9|TRBV29-1
SVHRNTEAF
>TRBJ2-1|NA|15|TRBV12-5
ASGLARLAGASQGQF
>TRBJ2-1|NA|11|TRBV2
ASSETPRGEQF
>TRBJ2-3|NA|10|TRBV5-4
ASSPFADTQY
>TRBJ1-2|NA|13|TRBV10-3
ATQDQGVINYGYT
>TRBJ1-3|NA|13|TRBV18
ASSPAGLDGNTIY